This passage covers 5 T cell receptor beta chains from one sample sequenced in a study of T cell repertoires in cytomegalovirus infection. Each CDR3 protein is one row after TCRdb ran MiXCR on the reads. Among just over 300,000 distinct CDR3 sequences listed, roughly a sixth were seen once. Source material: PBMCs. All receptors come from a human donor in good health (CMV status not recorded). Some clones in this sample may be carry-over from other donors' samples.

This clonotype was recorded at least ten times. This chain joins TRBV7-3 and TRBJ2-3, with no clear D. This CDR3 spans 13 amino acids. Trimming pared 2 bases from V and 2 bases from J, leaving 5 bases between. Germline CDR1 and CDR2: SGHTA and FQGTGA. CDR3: CASSLSDTDTQYF. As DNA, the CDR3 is TGTGCCAGCAGCTTATCCGACACAGATACGCAGTATTTT.

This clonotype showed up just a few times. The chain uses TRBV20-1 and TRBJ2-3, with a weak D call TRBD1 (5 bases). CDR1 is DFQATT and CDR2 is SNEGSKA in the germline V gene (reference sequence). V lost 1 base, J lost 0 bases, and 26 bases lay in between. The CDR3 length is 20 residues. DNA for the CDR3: TGCAGTGCTAGAGTGACCTCGGGTAATAGTCCTGGGGCAAGCACAGATACGCAGTATTTT. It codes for CSARVTSGNSPGASTDTQYF.

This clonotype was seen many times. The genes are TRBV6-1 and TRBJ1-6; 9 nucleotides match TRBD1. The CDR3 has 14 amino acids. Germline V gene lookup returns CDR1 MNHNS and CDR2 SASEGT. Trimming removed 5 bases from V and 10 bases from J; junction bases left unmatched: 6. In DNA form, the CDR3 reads TGTGCCAGCAGTACACGGACAGGGGTCTCACCCCTCCACTTT. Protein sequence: CASSTRTGVSPLHF.

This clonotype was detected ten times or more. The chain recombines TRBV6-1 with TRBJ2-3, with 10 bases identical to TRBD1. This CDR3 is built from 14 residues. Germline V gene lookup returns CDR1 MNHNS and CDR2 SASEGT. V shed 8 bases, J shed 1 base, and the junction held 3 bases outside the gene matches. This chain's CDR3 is CASRGTGGTDTQYF. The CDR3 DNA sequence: TGTGCCAGCCGCGGGACAGGGGGCACAGATACGCAGTATTTT.

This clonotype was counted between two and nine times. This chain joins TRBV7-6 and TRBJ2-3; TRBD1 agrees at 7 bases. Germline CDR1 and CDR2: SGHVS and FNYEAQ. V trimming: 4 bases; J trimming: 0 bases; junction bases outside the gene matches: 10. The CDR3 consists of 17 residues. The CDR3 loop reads CASSSPMGTASTDTQYF. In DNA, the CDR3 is TGTGCCAGCAGCTCTCCGATGGGGACAGCTAGCACAGATACGCAGTATTTT.